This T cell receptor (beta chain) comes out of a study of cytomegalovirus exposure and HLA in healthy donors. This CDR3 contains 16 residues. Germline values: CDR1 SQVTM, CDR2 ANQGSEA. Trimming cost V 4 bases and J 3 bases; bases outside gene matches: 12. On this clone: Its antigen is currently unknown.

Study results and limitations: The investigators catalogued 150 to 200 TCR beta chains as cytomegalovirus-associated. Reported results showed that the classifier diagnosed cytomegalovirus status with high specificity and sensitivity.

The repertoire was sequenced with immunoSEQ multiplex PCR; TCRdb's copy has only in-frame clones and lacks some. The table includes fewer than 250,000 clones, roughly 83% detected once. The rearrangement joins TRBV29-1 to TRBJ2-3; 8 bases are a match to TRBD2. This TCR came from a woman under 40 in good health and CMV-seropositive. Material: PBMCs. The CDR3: CSVAGTPTSETDTQYF. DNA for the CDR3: TGCAGCGTTGCAGGGACTCCGACTAGCGAGACAGATACGCAGTATTTT.